This T cell receptor beta chain stems from a study of T cells after yellow fever vaccination (dated by TCRdb to between 2017 and 2020). For the study in its entirety: Libraries from fractions with low cell numbers were prepared with the SMART-Seq v4 Ultra Low Input RNA kit. To follow T-cell clones before and after both primary and booster YFV17D yellow fever vaccination, bulk TCR alpha and beta repertoires underwent longitudinal sequencing. Two healthy male donors made up the cohort, one aged 18 to 30 years and the other aged 30 to 39 years. Bulk PBMC replicates and cell subsets were isolated from blood drawn at multiple timepoints before and after both primary and secondary immunization.

With respect to this clonotype: The antigen this receptor binds is unknown. Within one base of it there is no much larger clone, and no base qualities were kept.

TCR cDNA was made using 5'RACE template switching, a step that added a universal primer site and unique molecular identifiers. cDNA synthesis was primed from both the TCR alpha and TCR beta constant segments. Two PCR steps were used to amplify libraries, with sample barcodes and sequencing adapters being added in the second step. Sequencing of libraries was performed on Illumina HiSeq 2500 (2x100 bp) or NovaSeq (2x150 bp). The study's processing was this. MIGEC handled demultiplexing of reads and collapsing into UMI consensus sequences, while MiXCR performed V(D)J alignment. Using edgeR on replicate PBMC samples, clonotypes were called vaccine-responding if FDR was below 0.01 and the log2 fold change was above 5 up to day 15. Each bulk clonotype received a CD4 or CD8 identity based on whether the sequenced CD4 or CD8 repertoire contained that clonotype at higher abundance. The public sequencing data were trimmed at Q25 with fastp and processed into clonotypes with MiXCR by TCRdb, which kept only in-frame beta chains. Here each entry gathers all rows of one CDR3 protein and keeps the most common genes and DNA. The V and J calls reflect TCRdb's pipeline rather than the authors' work. The sample table lists fewer than 650,000 distinct CDR3 sequences, around a fifth of them with a count of one. Roughly a sixth of the sample is held by the ten biggest clonotypes.

This specimen's treatment or condition label, per the study, means: live attenuated yellow fever vaccine strain. At each blood-draw timepoint, two biological replicates of bulk PBMCs were collected. A standard Ficoll-Paque protocol was used to isolate PBMCs from peripheral blood. RNA was extracted with TriZol from bulk PBMCs, CD4 and CD8 fractions, and dextramer-positive and dextramer-negative fractions. From cysteine to phenylalanine, the CDR3 is 13 amino acids long. Just CDR3 DNA is preserved here, 39 bases in frame from base 1. The germline V gene provides CDR1 MNHNS and CDR2 SASEGT. V is shortened by 6 bases, J by 4 bases, and the region joining them spans 12 bases. The paper as a whole reports these results and caveats: FACS-sorted repertoires could contain abundant contaminating clonotypes from the bulk population, so computational filtering was required. The secondary T-cell response was weaker than the primary response but faster, peaking on day 5 instead of day 15. Because the study included only a couple of donors, the extent to which the findings can be generalized is limited. Most clones expanded after primary vaccination were re-detected after the booster (approximately 96% of CD4 and about 88% of CD8), suggesting broad memory maintenance. A small share of clonotypes occurred in both CD4 and CD8 compartments, likely arising from convergent recombination.

Recombination joined TRBV6-1 with TRBJ1-2, with a tentative D gene TRBD1 over 6 matching bases. Source: PBMCs, taken less than 25 days after the first yellow fever vaccination. The TCR was taken from a man between 18 and 29 years old who received the YFV17D yellow fever vaccine. The CDR3 here reads CASRGPGVYGYTF. The DNA is as follows: TGTGCCAGCAGGGGACCAGGGGTCTATGGCTACACCTTC.